The 8 T cell receptor beta chains given below trace back to one sample, sequenced in a study of blood T cells in healthy people across ages. A second PCR, run for roughly 7 to 12 cycles, used a sample-barcoded 5' primer plus a J-beta primer mix. TCRdb reprocessed the 5' RACE reads with MiXCR, giving one entry per CDR3 protein. The sample holds approximately 800,000 distinct CDR3 sequences, roughly 53% seen once. Specimen: blood. The receptor set was obtained from a man aged 80 or over in good health.

A few counts support this clonotype. The V gene is TRBV7-2, the J gene TRBJ2-5, with D maybe TRBD1 (5 bases). CDR1 SGHTA and CDR2 FQGNSA come from the germline V gene. The V gene lost 1 base and the J gene lost 11 bases, with 23 bases spanning the gap. The CDR3 length is 16 residues. This CDR3 is CASSLESARGSNEQYF. DNA of the CDR3: TGTGCCAGCAGCTTAGAGTCGGCTAGGGGAAGTAATGAGCAGTACTTC.

The V and J genes are TRBV29-1 and TRBJ2-7; 11 nucleotides align to TRBD2. Losses at the gene ends were 1 base for V and 3 bases for J; bases not matched to a gene: 17. Germline values: CDR1 SQVTM, CDR2 ANQGSEA. The length of the CDR3 is 19 residues. DNA of the CDR3: TGCAGCGTTGAAGTCCTGATTAGCGGGAGGGCCCTTGCCCACTACGAGCAGTACTTC. This sequence encodes CSVEVLISGRALAHYEQYF.

This rearrangement joins TRBV2 to TRBJ2-7; 9 bases fit TRBD2. V trimming: 2 bases; J trimming: 6 bases; junction bases outside the gene matches: 11. This CDR3 contains 16 residues. Germline V gives CDR1 SNHLY, CDR2 FYNNEI. The CDR3: CASSELAGNIGSEQYF. DNA of the CDR3: TGTGCCAGCAGTGAACTAGCGGGAAATATTGGTAGCGAGCAGTACTTC.

The chain uses TRBV3-1 and TRBJ1-2; possibly TRBD1 for D (5 bases). The V gene lost 0 bases and the J gene lost 8 bases, with 16 bases spanning the gap. The CDR3 has 15 amino acids. Germline V gene sequence: CDR1 LGHDT, CDR2 YNNKEL (reference sequence). The CDR3 DNA reads TGTGCCAGCAGCCAAGATGTCGCCAGGGTGCAGGGCTACACCTTC. It specifies CASSQDVARVQGYTF.

The chain employs TRBV6-5 and TRBJ2-7; perhaps D is TRBD1 or TRBD2 (5 bases each). The J call may not be correct, given that the DNA end is closer to TRBJ2-5. CDR3 size: 17 residues. Germline-derived CDR1 and CDR2 are MNHEY and SVGAGI. The DNA for the CDR3 is TGTGCCAGCAGTTACTCGATGGGAGTTGGGGCACGGGAGACCCAGTACTTC. Translation gives CASSYSMGVGARETQYF.

The chain is built from TRBV20-1 and TRBJ1-1, with D possibly being TRBD1 (6 bases). The CDR3 loop spans 13 amino acids. CDR1 and CDR2 from the germline V gene are DFQATT and SNEGSKA (reference sequence). The V and J ends lost 3 bases and 4 bases respectively, with 12 bases between them. The CDR3 nucleotides read TGCAGTGCTAGGGGGGCCGCCGGCACTGAAGCTTTCTTT. It encodes CSARGAAGTEAFF.

V usage is TRBV29-1 and J usage is TRBJ2-6; D is undetermined. CDR1 and CDR2 from the germline V gene are SQVTM and ANQGSEA. This CDR3 is 13 amino acids long. V shed 5 bases and J shed 0 bases, with 5 bases lying between them. CDR3 nucleotide sequence: TGCAGCGTTCCTCACTCTGGGGCCAACGTCCTGACTTTC. Encoded protein: CSVPHSGANVLTF.

The chain combines TRBV7-2 with TRBJ2-5; no clear D. There are 14 residues in the CDR3. Trimming left V 1 base short and J 4 bases short, with 10 bases between. Germline V gene lookup returns CDR1 SGHTA and CDR2 FQGNSA. DNA for the CDR3: TGTGCCAGCAGCTTAGGGGCGGTTGGAGAGACCCAGTACTTC. This translates into CASSLGAVGETQYF.